This TCR beta chain appears in the sequencing data of a study of early T cells in non-severe SARS-CoV-2 infection. The CDR3 is 15 residues long. Germline-derived CDR1 and CDR2 are SGDLS and YYNGEE. The trim removed 4 bases at V and 4 bases at J, leaving 6 bases unmatched. This clonotype was found many times. TCRdb independently ran MiXCR on the 5' RACE reads; one entry per CDR3 protein. The table has 65,000 to 70,000 distinct CDR3 sequences, approximately 10% seen once. This chain uses TRBV9 with TRBJ2-7; 12 nucleotides match TRBD2. This receptor was taken from an adult who was a healthcare worker with PCR-confirmed SARS-CoV-2 infection or an uninfected control (not recorded which). Sequenced input: whole blood. Written as DNA, the CDR3 is TGTGCCAGCAGCCCCAGGGGACTAGCGGGTTACGAGCAGTACTTC. Amino acid sequence: CASSPRGLAGYEQYF. Filled out from reference TRBV9 and TRBJ2-7, the complete variable domain reads DSGVTQTPKHLITATGQRVTLRCSPRSGDLSVYWYQQSLDQGLQFLIQYYNGEERAKGNILERFSAQQFPDLHSELNLSSLELGDSALYFCASSPRGLAGYEQYFGPGTRLTVT.